This is a list of T cell receptor beta chains from one sample in a study of cytomegalovirus exposure and HLA in healthy donors. Only in-frame clones appear in the TCRdb table, and some are missing; sequencing was by immunoSEQ multiplex PCR. The sample yields 180,000 or so clones, 70% to 80% seen once. The sequenced material came from PBMCs. Source of these receptors: a woman between 45 and 65 years old in good health and CMV-seronegative. Both conserved end residues are part of each CDR3. Each record gives: V gene, D gene, CDR3 protein. D genes are given only for firm matches.

TRBV6-1 - CASAEGAGANVLTF
TRBV27 TRBD2 CASSHRRLAGGRDEQFF
TRBV6-6 - CASSYPRGADNSPLHF
TRBV7-9 - CASSADWNYGYTF
TRBV19 TRBD1 CASSPDRGDDEQYF
TRBV11-2 - CASSLAPGIRGNYGYTF
TRBV2 TRBD1 CAGRDSLSYEQYF
TRBV7-9 - CASSPRSIPNTEAFF
TRBV4-3 - CASSQEETDYEQYF
TRBV11-2 - CASSPRSAGTGELFF
TRBV6-1 TRBD2 CASSGTSGSFTDTQYF
TRBV7-2 TRBD1 CASSGTGNEQYF
TRBV29-1 - CSVDRTYNEQFF
TRBV11-2 TRBD1 CASSPPDRAEAFF
TRBV19 - CASTSSGGTYNEQFF
TRBV28 TRBD1 CASRQDGTGRNIQYF
TRBV30 TRBD1 CACPTDRAFEKLFF
TRBV7-9 - CASSPNGVNTGELFF
TRBV6-1 TRBD1 CASSDRDRGYNEQFF
TRBV6-4 TRBD1 CASSQTGRDEQYF
TRBV7-2 - CASSLDEPFQETQYF
TRBV11-2 TRBD1 CASSLDPRGPFEQYF
TRBV7-3 TRBD2 CASSRSGRGETQYF
TRBV19 - CASSTFLSNQPQHF
TRBV9 TRBD1 CASSRHPQGDAVSEQYF
TRBV7-9 - CASSSGLTYNEQFF
TRBV5-3 - CARRCGRGGYF